This T cell receptor beta chain is from a study of T cell responses to AZD1222 COVID-19 vaccine. Whole-study results and caveats: Donors were mostly white British, more females; clonal diversity possibly underestimated.

The CDR3 totals 14 residues. V was shortened by 6 bases and J by 6 bases, with 15 bases between the two germline ends. Germline V lookup: CDR1 SGHAT, CDR2 FQNNGV. Some clones are missing from TCRdb's copy, which holds only in-frame ones; the method was immunoSEQ multiplex PCR. The sample has around 140,000 clones, about 86% seen once. Comment on this clone: The antigen remains undetermined.

The source is an adult who received the AZD1222 COVID-19 vaccine. The source material was peripheral blood, sampled 28 days after the second AZD1222 dose. This chain uses TRBV11-2 with TRBJ1-5; TRBD1 might be the D (6 bases). The CDR3 sequence: CASSSDRPGQPQHF. The CDR3 coding sequence is TGTGCCAGCAGTTCTGACAGGCCAGGTCAGCCCCAGCATTTT.